This T cell receptor beta chain was found in a study of blood T cell repertoires in COVID-19. Study summary: Samples of COVID-19 (acute and convalescent) were obtained from the United States, Italy and Spain. Nucleic acid was either cDNA or gDNA, and it came from T cells, B-cell-depleted T cells, or PBMCs.

V shed 2 bases, J shed 5 bases, and the junction held 11 bases outside the gene matches. The germline V gene has CDR1 SGHNT and CDR2 YYREEE (reference sequence). This CDR3 contains 16 residues. Methods used by the authors: The authors estimated nucleated cell counts from reference gene primer amplification. Assay: immunoSEQ multiplex PCR; the TCRdb copy retains only in-frame clones and omits some. Clone size and the V and J calls come from that table; the DNA yielded D and trimming. The sample holds under 350,000 clones, more than 85% seen once. The sequence came from a man aged 35 to 55 with acute or convalescent COVID-19. This chain links TRBV5-4 with TRBJ2-5; 8 bases map to TRBD2. The specimen sequenced was peripheral blood. The chain's CDR3 is CASSFGSTSGSETQYF. CDR3 in DNA: TGTGCCAGCAGCTTTGGTTCTACTAGCGGATCCGAGACCCAGTACTTC.